This is a list of T cell receptor beta chains from one sample in a study of shared clonotypes between healthy human individuals. Data came from immunoSEQ multiplex PCR; TCRdb stores just in-frame clones and leaves some out. The sample yields millions of clones, just under 95% seen once. Material: naive CD8+ T cells sorted from blood. These receptors all stem from a man aged 18 to 35 in good health. Each CDR3 is given with its conserved first and last residue. The order of the fields is clone size, J gene, V gene, D gene, CDR3 protein, CDR3 DNA. The D gene is left open where the match is weak. Clone size, where shown, is once, few, many, or a class for clones that have expanded.

size: NA; J: TRBJ2-7; V: TRBV28; D: TRBD2; CDR3: CASISGISYEQYF; DNA: TGTGCCAGCATCAGCGGGATCTCCTACGAGCAGTACTTC
size: NA; J: TRBJ2-7; V: TRBV25-1; D: NA; CDR3: CASSLGGESYEQYF; DNA: TGTGCCAGCAGTTTGGGAGGAGAATCCTACGAGCAGTACTTC
size: NA; J: TRBJ1-5; V: TRBV19; D: NA; CDR3: CASSIGLVGLQPQHF; DNA: TGTGCCAGTAGTATTGGGTTGGTGGGGCTTCAGCCCCAGCATTTT
size: NA; J: TRBJ2-7; V: TRBV27; D: TRBD1; CDR3: CASSPTGQGSYEQYF; DNA: TGTGCCAGCAGTCCCACGGGACAGGGGTCCTACGAGCAGTACTTC
size: NA; J: TRBJ2-7; V: TRBV19; D: NA; CDR3: CASSIAFLRPYEQYF; DNA: TGTGCCAGTAGTATAGCCTTCCTCCGACCCTACGAGCAGTACTTC
size: NA; J: TRBJ2-7; V: TRBV29-1; D: NA; CDR3: CSARTGYSYEQYF; DNA: TGCAGCGCCCGAACAGGGTACTCCTACGAGCAGTACTTC
size: NA; J: TRBJ2-7; V: TRBV18; D: NA; CDR3: CASSPAGYEQYF; DNA: TGTGCCAGCTCACCAGCGGGCTACGAGCAGTACTTC
size: NA; J: TRBJ1-1; V: TRBV27; D: NA; CDR3: CASSLWGGDNTEAFF; DNA: TGTGCCAGCAGTTTATGGGGAGGGGACAACACTGAAGCTTTCTTT
size: NA; J: TRBJ1-1; V: TRBV10-3; D: TRBD1; CDR3: CAISGGQGINTEAFF; DNA: TGTGCCATCAGTGGAGGACAGGGAATAAACACTGAAGCTTTCTTT
size: once; J: TRBJ2-7; V: TRBV4-1; D: TRBD2; CDR3: CASSPGLAGGPSDEQYF; DNA: TGCGCCAGCAGCCCGGGACTAGCGGGGGGGCCATCGGACGAGCAGTACTTC
size: NA; J: TRBJ1-1; V: TRBV29-1; D: NA; CDR3: CSVAGDSKDTEAFF; DNA: TGCAGCGTTGCAGGAGATAGTAAGGACACTGAAGCTTTCTTT
size: NA; J: TRBJ1-5; V: TRBV30; D: NA; CDR3: CAWSEPSQIHQPQHF; DNA: TGTGCCTGGAGTGAACCCAGTCAGATCCATCAGCCCCAGCATTTT
size: NA; J: TRBJ2-5; V: TRBV27; D: NA; CDR3: CASRGLQETQYF; DNA: TGTGCCAGCAGGGGCCTCCAAGAGACCCAGTACTTC
size: NA; J: TRBJ1-3; V: TRBV27; D: NA; CDR3: CASSIIGGSGNTIYF; DNA: TGTGCCAGCAGTATTATTGGGGGCTCTGGAAACACCATATATTTT
size: NA; J: TRBJ1-1; V: TRBV2; D: NA; CDR3: CASIGTLLINGGTEAFF; DNA: TGTGCCAGCATTGGGACCCTCCTAATAAACGGCGGGACTGAAGCTTTCTTT
size: NA; J: TRBJ2-1; V: TRBV7-9; D: TRBD2; CDR3: CASSPRDLAGGREQFF; DNA: TGTGCCAGCAGCCCGCGGGACTTAGCGGGGGGGCGAGAGCAGTTCTTC
size: NA; J: TRBJ2-1; V: TRBV29-1; D: NA; CDR3: CSVEDLRGSRSYNEQFF; DNA: TGCAGCGTTGAAGATCTTAGGGGGAGCCGCTCCTACAATGAGCAGTTCTTC
size: once; J: TRBJ1-2; V: TRBV11-2; D: TRBD1; CDR3: CASSLAAGGSYGYTF; DNA: TGTGCCAGCAGCTTAGCGGCAGGGGGGAGCTATGGCTACACCTTC
size: NA; J: TRBJ2-3; V: TRBV18; D: TRBD2; CDR3: CASSPLGGDTDTQYF; DNA: TGTGCCAGCTCACCCCTGGGAGGGGACACAGATACGCAGTATTTT
size: NA; J: TRBJ2-5; V: TRBV7-6; D: TRBD1; CDR3: CASSLPRAGGQETQYF; DNA: TGTGCCAGCAGCTTACCCAGGGCAGGGGGCCAAGAGACCCAGTACTTC
size: once; J: TRBJ2-7; V: TRBV5-6; D: TRBD1; CDR3: CASSSDRESSYEQYF; DNA: TGTGCCAGCAGCTCAGACAGGGAGAGCTCCTACGAGCAGTACTTC
size: NA; J: TRBJ2-7; V: TRBV19; D: TRBD2; CDR3: CASSTGLAGFEQYF; DNA: TGTGCCAGTAGTACGGGACTAGCGGGGTTCGAGCAGTACTTC
size: NA; J: TRBJ2-1; V: TRBV29-1; D: TRBD2; CDR3: CSAEKNGGGEQFF; DNA: TGCAGCGCCGAAAAGAACGGGGGGGGTGAGCAGTTCTTC
size: NA; J: TRBJ2-5; V: TRBV5-1; D: NA; CDR3: CASSLDSDRALLETQYF; DNA: TGCGCCAGCAGCTTAGATAGCGACCGAGCGCTCCTGGAGACCCAGTACTTC
size: once; J: TRBJ2-1; V: TRBV30; D: TRBD2; CDR3: CAWSASGSSYNEQFF; DNA: TGTGCCTGGAGTGCTAGCGGGAGCTCCTACAATGAGCAGTTCTTC
size: NA; J: TRBJ2-1; V: TRBV7-2; D: NA; CDR3: CASSQVANEQFF; DNA: TGTGCCAGCAGCCAAGTAGCCAATGAGCAGTTCTTC
size: NA; J: TRBJ1-1; V: TRBV5-1; D: NA; CDR3: CASSSGRMNTEAFF; DNA: TGCGCCAGCAGCTCGGGACGGATGAACACTGAAGCTTTCTTT
size: NA; J: TRBJ2-2; V: TRBV9; D: TRBD2; CDR3: CASSVNLGGGRTGELFF; DNA: TGTGCCAGCAGCGTAAATCTCGGCGGGGGGCGCACCGGGGAGCTGTTTTTT
size: NA; J: TRBJ2-3; V: TRBV5-6; D: NA; CDR3: CASSLFPDTQYF; DNA: TGTGCCAGCAGCTTATTCCCAGATACGCAGTATTTT
size: NA; J: TRBJ2-1; V: TRBV7-9; D: TRBD2; CDR3: CASSFQGGVAGGDEQFF; DNA: TGTGCCAGCAGCTTCCAAGGAGGAGTAGCGGGAGGGGATGAGCAGTTCTTC
size: NA; J: TRBJ2-2; V: TRBV4-3; D: NA; CDR3: CASSQDRENTGELFF; DNA: TGCGCCAGCAGCCAAGATCGGGAGAACACCGGGGAGCTGTTTTTT
size: NA; J: TRBJ1-3; V: TRBV30; D: NA; CDR3: CAWSASLGNTIYF; DNA: TGTGCCTGGAGTGCGTCGTTAGGAAACACCATATATTTT
size: NA; J: TRBJ2-7; V: TRBV19; D: TRBD2; CDR3: CASSATSGGAYEQYF; DNA: TGTGCCAGTAGTGCAACTAGCGGGGGGGCGTACGAGCAGTACTTC
size: NA; J: TRBJ2-7; V: TRBV28; D: NA; CDR3: CASSTGRALGIYEQYF; DNA: TGTGCCAGCAGTACTGGACGGGCCCTAGGGATCTACGAGCAGTACTTC
size: NA; J: TRBJ1-3; V: TRBV4-1; D: NA; CDR3: CASSQDGRAPSGNTIYF; DNA: TGCGCCAGCAGCCAAGATGGCCGGGCCCCATCTGGAAACACCATATATTTT
size: few; J: TRBJ1-1; V: TRBV9; D: NA; CDR3: CASSVAGDTEAFF; DNA: TGTGCCAGCAGCGTAGCTGGGGACACTGAAGCTTTCTTT
size: NA; J: TRBJ2-7; V: TRBV7-9; D: TRBD2; CDR3: CASSFSTGTSAVYEQYF; DNA: TGTGCCAGCAGTTTTTCTACCGGGACTAGCGCAGTCTACGAGCAGTACTTC
size: once; J: TRBJ1-2; V: TRBV28; D: NA; CDR3: CASSLSGDGYGYTF; DNA: TGTGCCAGCAGTCTATCAGGGGACGGCTATGGCTACACCTTC
size: NA; J: TRBJ2-3; V: TRBV28; D: NA; CDR3: CASSLGDPLTDTQYF; DNA: TGTGCCAGCAGTTTGGGCGACCCCCTCACCGATACGCAGTATTTT
size: NA; J: TRBJ2-1; V: TRBV5-4; D: TRBD1; CDR3: CASSPGQTSEQFF; DNA: TGTGCCAGCAGCCCGGGACAGACGTCCGAGCAGTTCTTC
size: NA; J: TRBJ2-5; V: TRBV19; D: TRBD1; CDR3: CASSIEAGGYETQYF; DNA: TGTGCCAGTAGTATAGAGGCAGGGGGTTATGAGACCCAGTACTTC
size: NA; J: TRBJ2-1; V: TRBV6-5; D: NA; CDR3: CASSYSGGRENEQFF; DNA: TGTGCCAGCAGTTATTCAGGAGGACGGGAGAATGAGCAGTTCTTC
size: NA; J: TRBJ2-7; V: TRBV7-2; D: TRBD2; CDR3: CAICREGSYEQYF; DNA: TGTGCCATTTGCCGGGAGGGTTCCTACGAGCAGTACTTC
size: NA; J: TRBJ2-7; V: TRBV5-1; D: TRBD1; CDR3: CASSFTLAGGFDEQYF; DNA: TGCGCCAGCAGCTTTACTTTGGCAGGGGGTTTTGACGAGCAGTACTTC
size: NA; J: TRBJ2-5; V: TRBV7-9; D: NA; CDR3: CASSAETGQETQYF; DNA: TGTGCCAGCAGCGCAGAGACGGGTCAAGAGACCCAGTACTTC
size: NA; J: TRBJ1-1; V: TRBV11-1; D: NA; CDR3: CASSLGQNTEAFF; DNA: TGTGCCAGCAGCTTAGGACAGAACACTGAAGCTTTCTTT
size: NA; J: TRBJ1-2; V: TRBV9; D: NA; CDR3: CASSVARDGGDYGYTF; DNA: TGTGCCAGCAGCGTAGCTAGGGACGGAGGAGACTATGGCTACACCTTC
size: NA; J: TRBJ1-3; V: TRBV9; D: NA; CDR3: CASSVEARHNGNTIYF; DNA: TGTGCCAGCAGCGTAGAGGCCCGACATAATGGAAACACCATATATTTT
size: NA; J: TRBJ1-1; V: TRBV27; D: TRBD1; CDR3: CASSNRGTEAFF; DNA: TGTGCCAGCAGTAACAGGGGTACTGAAGCTTTCTTT
size: NA; J: TRBJ2-2; V: TRBV10-1; D: NA; CDR3: CASSESVTGRTTNTGELFF; DNA: TGCGCCAGCAGTGAGTCGGTCACAGGGAGGACCACGAACACCGGGGAGCTGTTTTTT